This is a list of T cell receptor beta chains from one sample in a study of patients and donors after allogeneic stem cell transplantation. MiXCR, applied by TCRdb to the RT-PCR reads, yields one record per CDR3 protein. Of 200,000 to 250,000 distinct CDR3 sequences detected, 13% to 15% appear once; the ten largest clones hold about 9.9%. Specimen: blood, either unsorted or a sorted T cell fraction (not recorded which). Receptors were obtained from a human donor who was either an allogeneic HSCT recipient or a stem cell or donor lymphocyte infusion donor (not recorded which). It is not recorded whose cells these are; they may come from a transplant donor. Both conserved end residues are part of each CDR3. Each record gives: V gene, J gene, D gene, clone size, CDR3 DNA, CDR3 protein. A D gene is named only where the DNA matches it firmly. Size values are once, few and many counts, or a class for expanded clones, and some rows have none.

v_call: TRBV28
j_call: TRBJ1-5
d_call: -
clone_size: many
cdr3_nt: TGTGCCAGCAGTCTGACTGGGCAGAACTATCAGCCCCAGCATTTT
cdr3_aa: CASSLTGQNYQPQHF

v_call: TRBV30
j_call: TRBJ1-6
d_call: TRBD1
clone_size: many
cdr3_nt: TGTGCCTGGGGCCTAGGACAGGGTGCCTATAATTCACCCCTCCACTTT
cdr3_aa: CAWGLGQGAYNSPLHF

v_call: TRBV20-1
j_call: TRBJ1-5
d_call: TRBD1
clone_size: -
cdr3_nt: TGCAGTGCTGACAGGGGGGATCAGCCCCAGCATTTT
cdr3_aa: CSADRGDQPQHF

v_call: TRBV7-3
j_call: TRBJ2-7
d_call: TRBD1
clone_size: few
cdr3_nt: TGTGCCAGCCGGGGCAGGGGGAACGAGCAGTACTTC
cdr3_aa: CASRGRGNEQYF

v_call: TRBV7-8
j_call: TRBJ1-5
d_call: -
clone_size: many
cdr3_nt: TGTGCCAGCAGCTTAGGGAATCAGCCCCAGCATTTT
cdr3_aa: CASSLGNQPQHF

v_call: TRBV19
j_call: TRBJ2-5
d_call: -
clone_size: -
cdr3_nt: TGTGCCAGTAGTATAGACCAGGGAGGTAGAGGAGAGACCCAGTACTTC
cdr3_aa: CASSIDQGGRGETQYF

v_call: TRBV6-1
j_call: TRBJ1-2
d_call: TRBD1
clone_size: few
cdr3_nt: TGTGCCAGCAGTAGACAGGGGGCGCGAGGCTACACCTTC
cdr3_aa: CASSRQGARGYTF

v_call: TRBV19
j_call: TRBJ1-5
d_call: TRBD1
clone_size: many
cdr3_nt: TGTGCCAGTACCCCGGGACAGGGGGTACATCAGCCCCAGCATTTT
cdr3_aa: CASTPGQGVHQPQHF

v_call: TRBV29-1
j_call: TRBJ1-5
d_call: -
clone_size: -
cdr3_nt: TGCAGCGTTGTGGTGGCGAGAAATCAGCCCCAGCATTTT
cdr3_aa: CSVVVARNQPQHF

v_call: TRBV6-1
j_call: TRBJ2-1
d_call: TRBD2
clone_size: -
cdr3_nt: TGTGCCAGCAGTGAAATCGGCCTAGCGGGAGTGTATGAGCAGTTCTTC
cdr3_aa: CASSEIGLAGVYEQFF

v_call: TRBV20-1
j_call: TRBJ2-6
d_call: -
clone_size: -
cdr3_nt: TGCAGTGCTAGACCCCCGCTTTCTGGGGCCAACGTCCTGACTTTC
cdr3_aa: CSARPPLSGANVLTF

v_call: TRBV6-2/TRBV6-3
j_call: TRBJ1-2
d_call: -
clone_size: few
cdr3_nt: TGTGCCAGCAACGGGATACTACTAGGGGACTATGGCTACACCTTC
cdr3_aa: CASNGILLGDYGYTF

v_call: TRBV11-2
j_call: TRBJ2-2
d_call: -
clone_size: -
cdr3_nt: TGTGCCAGCAGCAGCCGCTCTAGGGGGTTCGAGAACACCGGGGAGCTGTTTTTT
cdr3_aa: CASSSRSRGFENTGELFF

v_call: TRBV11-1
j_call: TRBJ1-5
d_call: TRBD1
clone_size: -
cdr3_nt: TGTGCCAGCAGCTTAGGGGGACAGGGGGCGTGGGGTAGCAATCAGCCCCAGCATTTT
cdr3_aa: CASSLGGQGAWGSNQPQHF

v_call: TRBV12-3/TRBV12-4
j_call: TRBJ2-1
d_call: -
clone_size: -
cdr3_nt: TGTGCCAGCAGCCCGATAGGGGGGTGGGGTGAGCAGTTCTTC
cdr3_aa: CASSPIGGWGEQFF

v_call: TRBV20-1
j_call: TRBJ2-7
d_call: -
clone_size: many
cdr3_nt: TGCAGTGCCTTATTGGACGGCTACGAGCAGTACTTC
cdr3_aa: CSALLDGYEQYF

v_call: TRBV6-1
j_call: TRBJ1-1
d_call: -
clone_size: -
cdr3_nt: TGTGCCAGCAGTGAATCGGGCCTTGGAGCTTTCTTT
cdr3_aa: CASSESGLGAFF

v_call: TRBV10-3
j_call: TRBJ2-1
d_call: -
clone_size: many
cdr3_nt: TGTGCCATCAGTGAGTATTCCGCGGAGTACAATGAGCAGTTCTTC
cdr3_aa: CAISEYSAEYNEQFF

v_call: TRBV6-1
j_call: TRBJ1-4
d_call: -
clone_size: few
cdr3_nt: TGTGCCAGCAGTGAAGCGGGGGGCATCTCGGCACTGTTTTTT
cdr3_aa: CASSEAGGISALFF

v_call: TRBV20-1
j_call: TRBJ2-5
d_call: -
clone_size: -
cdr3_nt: TGCAGTGCTAGAGAAAGACGGATACAAGAGACCCAGTACTTC
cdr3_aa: CSARERRIQETQYF

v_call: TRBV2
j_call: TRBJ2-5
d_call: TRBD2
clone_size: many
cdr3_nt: TGTGCCAGCAGTGAGGCTAGCGGGGGATCCTGTTACTTC
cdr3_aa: CASSEASGGSCYF

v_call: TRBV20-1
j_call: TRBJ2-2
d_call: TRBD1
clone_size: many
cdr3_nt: TGCAGTGCTAGAGGTTATAAGAGACAGGGGCGGGACCGCGGGGAGCTGTTTTTT
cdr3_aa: CSARGYKRQGRDRGELFF

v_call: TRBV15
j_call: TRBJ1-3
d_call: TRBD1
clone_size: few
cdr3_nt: TGTGCCACCAGCAGAGATCAGGGGGCGCGCGGAAACACCATATATTTT
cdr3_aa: CATSRDQGARGNTIYF

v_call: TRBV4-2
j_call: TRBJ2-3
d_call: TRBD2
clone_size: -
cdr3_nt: TGTGCCAGCAGCCGGACTAGCGGCGTGGCCGATACGCAGTATTTT
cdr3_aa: CASSRTSGVADTQYF

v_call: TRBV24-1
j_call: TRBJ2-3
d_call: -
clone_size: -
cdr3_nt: TGTGCCACCAGTGCCCTGGCCTCCGATCGCACAGATACGCAGTATTTT
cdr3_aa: CATSALASDRTDTQYF

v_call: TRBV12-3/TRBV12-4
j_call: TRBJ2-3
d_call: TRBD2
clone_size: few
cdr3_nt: TGTGCCAGCAGTCCCTATATAGCGGGGGACACAGATACGCAGTATTTT
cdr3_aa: CASSPYIAGDTDTQYF

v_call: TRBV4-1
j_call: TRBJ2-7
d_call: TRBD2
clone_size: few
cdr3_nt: TGCGCCAGCAGCCTCATGACTAGCGCTGAGCAGTACTTC
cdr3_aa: CASSLMTSAEQYF

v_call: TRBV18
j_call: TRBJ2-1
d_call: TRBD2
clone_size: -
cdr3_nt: TGTGCCAGCTCACCCGCGACGAAGCGGGGGGGCCATGAGCAGTTCTTC
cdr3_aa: CASSPATKRGGHEQFF

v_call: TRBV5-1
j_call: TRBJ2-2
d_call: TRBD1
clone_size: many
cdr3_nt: TGCGCCAGCAGCTTACGACAGGGGACCGGGGAGCTGTTTTTT
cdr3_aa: CASSLRQGTGELFF

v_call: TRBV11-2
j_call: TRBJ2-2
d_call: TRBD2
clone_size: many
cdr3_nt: TGTGCCAGCAGCTATAGGTCCCTAGCGGGAGATTTGACCGGGGAGCTGTTTTTT
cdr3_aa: CASSYRSLAGDLTGELFF

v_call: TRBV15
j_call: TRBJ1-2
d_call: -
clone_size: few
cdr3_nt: TGTGCCACCAGCAGAGAGGATCTGAGGGGAAGCTACACCTTC
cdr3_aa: CATSREDLRGSYTF

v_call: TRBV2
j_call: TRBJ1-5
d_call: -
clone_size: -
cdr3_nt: TGTGCCAGCAGAACAGGTCCCGCTAGCAATCAGCCCCAGCATTTT
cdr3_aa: CASRTGPASNQPQHF

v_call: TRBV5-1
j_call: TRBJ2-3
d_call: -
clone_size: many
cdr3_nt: TGCGCCAGCAGCGACGGGACTCCTAGCACAGATACGCAGTATTTT
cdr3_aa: CASSDGTPSTDTQYF

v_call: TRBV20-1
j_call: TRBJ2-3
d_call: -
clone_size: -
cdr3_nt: TGCAGTGCTACTAGGACCGCAGATACGCAGTATTTT
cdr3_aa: CSATRTADTQYF

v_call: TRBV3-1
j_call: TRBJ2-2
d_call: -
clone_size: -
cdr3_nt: TGTGCCAGCAGCCCGCCATCAGGCAGGGCGCACACCGGGGAGCTGTTTTTT
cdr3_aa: CASSPPSGRAHTGELFF

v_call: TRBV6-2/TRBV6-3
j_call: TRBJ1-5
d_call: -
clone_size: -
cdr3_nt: TGTGCCAGCAGTTACGTCAAGGGGTTGAATCAGCCCCAGCATTTT
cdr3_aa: CASSYVKGLNQPQHF

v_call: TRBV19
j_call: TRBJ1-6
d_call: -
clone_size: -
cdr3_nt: TGTGCCACTGAGGGCAGAAGGAATTCACCCCTCCACTTT
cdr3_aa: CATEGRRNSPLHF

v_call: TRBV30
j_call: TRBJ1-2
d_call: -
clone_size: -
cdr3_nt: TGTGCCTGGGATCACCCTTGGGGGGCGAAAGGCTACACCTTC
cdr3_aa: CAWDHPWGAKGYTF

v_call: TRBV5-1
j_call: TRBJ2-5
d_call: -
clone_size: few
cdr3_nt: TGCGCCAGCAGCTTCGGCAGGGCAGGGGAGACCCAGTACTTC
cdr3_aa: CASSFGRAGETQYF

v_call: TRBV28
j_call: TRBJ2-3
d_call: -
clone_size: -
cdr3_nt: TGTGCCAGCAGCCTCCTCCTGGCAGATACGCAGTATTTT
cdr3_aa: CASSLLLADTQYF

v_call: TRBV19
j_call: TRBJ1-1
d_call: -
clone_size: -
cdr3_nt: TGTGCCAGTAGTTTCCGGGCCCCGAACACTGAAGCTTTCTTT
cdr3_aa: CASSFRAPNTEAFF

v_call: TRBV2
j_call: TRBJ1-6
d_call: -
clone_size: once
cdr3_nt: TGTGCCAGCAGCGACCGCCTGAGGGAGGGGGGAGTACCCCTCCACTTT
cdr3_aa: CASSDRLREGGVPLHF

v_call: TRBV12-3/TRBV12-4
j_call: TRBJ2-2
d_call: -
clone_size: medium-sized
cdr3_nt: TGTGCCAACAAAGGGCTAGCCGAGACCGGGGAGCTGTTTTTT
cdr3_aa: CANKGLAETGELFF

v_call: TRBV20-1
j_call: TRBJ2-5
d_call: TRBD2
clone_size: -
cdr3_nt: TGCAGTGCTAGAGGAGGACTAGCGCGACAAGAGACCCAGTACTTC
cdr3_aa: CSARGGLARQETQYF

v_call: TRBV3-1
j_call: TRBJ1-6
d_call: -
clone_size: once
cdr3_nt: TGTGCCAGCAGAAGGCGGCAGCTTGGGTCACCCCTCCACTTT
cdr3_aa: CASRRRQLGSPLHF

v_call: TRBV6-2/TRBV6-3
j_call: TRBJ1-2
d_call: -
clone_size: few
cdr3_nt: TGTGCCAGCAGCCCAGGAACCACTGAATCCTATGGCTACACCTTC
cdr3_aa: CASSPGTTESYGYTF

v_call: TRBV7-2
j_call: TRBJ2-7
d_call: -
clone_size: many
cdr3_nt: TGTGCCAGCAGCCAGGTGGGCGGGTACGGATACGAGCAGTACTTC
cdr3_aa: CASSQVGGYGYEQYF

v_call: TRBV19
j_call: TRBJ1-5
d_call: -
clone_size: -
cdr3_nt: TGTGCCAGTAGTGAGGTTCGCCGGGGCAATCAGCCCCAGCATTTT
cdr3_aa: CASSEVRRGNQPQHF

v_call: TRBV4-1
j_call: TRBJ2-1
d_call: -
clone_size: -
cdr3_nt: TGCGCCAGCAGCCAAGCGGGGCCCTACAATGAGCAGTTCTTC
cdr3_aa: CASSQAGPYNEQFF

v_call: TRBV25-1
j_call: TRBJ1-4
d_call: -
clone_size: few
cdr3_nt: TGTGCCAGCAGTGAGAGCAGGGTAGGCGAAAAACTGTTTTTT
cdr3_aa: CASSESRVGEKLFF

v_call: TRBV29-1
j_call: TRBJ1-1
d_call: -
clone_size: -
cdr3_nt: TGCAGCGTTGGACGTATGAACACTGAAGCTTTCTTT
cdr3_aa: CSVGRMNTEAFF

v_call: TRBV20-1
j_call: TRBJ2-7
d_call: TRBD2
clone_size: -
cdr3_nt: TGCAGTGCTGGCTCCTCCGGGGGGGCCAGAGAGCAGTACTTC
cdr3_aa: CSAGSSGGAREQYF

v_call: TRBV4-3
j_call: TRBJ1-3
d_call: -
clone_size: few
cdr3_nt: TGCGCCAGCAGCCAAGATCGGCAGCCGAGAAACACCATATATTTT
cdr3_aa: CASSQDRQPRNTIYF

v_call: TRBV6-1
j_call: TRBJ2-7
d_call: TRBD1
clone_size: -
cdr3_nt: TGTGCCAGCAGGGGGACAGGCATTTACGAGCAGTACTTC
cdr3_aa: CASRGTGIYEQYF

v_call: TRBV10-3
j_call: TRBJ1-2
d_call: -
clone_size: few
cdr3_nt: TGTGCCATCAGTGAGTCGCGGGGAAACTATGGCTACACCTTC
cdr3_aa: CAISESRGNYGYTF